Presented here are 30 T cell receptor beta chains from one specimen sequenced in a study of blood T cells in healthy people across ages. It was with a sample-barcoded 5' primer and a J-beta primer mix that a second PCR of roughly 6 to 12 cycles was run. MiXCR, run by TCRdb on the 5' RACE reads, gives a single entry per CDR3 protein. The sample has some 1.4 million distinct CDR3 sequences, roughly 45% seen once; the top ten hold roughly 7.7%. The sequenced material came from blood. The origin of the receptors is a woman under 30 in good health.

This sequence joins TRBV27 and TRBJ2-2; a possible D gene is TRBD1 (5 bases). Per the germline V gene, CDR1 is MNHEY and CDR2 is SMNVEV (reference sequence). V shed 0 bases and J shed 0 bases, with 14 bases lying between them. The CDR3 has 18 residues. DNA for the CDR3: TGTGCCAGCAGTTTATCGATTCCCAGGGTCCCGAACACCGGGGAGCTGTTTTTT. This sequence encodes CASSLSIPRVPNTGELFF.

J is TRBJ2-3 and V is TRBV6-1, with D unclear. In germline, CDR1 is MNHNS, CDR2 SASEGT. This CDR3 comprises 14 residues. V lost 6 bases and J lost 6, with 16 bases in between. The CDR3 bases are TGTGCCAGCAGCGGACGAGCCCCAGAGGATACGCAGTATTTT. Translating it yields CASSGRAPEDTQYF.

The chain is built from TRBV20-1 and TRBJ2-1; 9 bases line up with TRBD2. V lost 0 bases, J lost 10 bases, and 10 bases stayed unmatched. This CDR3 is 15 amino acids long. Germline V gives CDR1 DFQATT, CDR2 SNEGSKA (reference sequence). The CDR3 sequence is CSARDPGAGGPEQFF. CDR3 in DNA: TGCAGTGCTAGAGATCCGGGAGCGGGAGGCCCCGAGCAGTTCTTC.

This sequence joins TRBV2 and TRBJ1-1; D possibly corresponds to TRBD1 (6 bases). CDR1 and CDR2 (germline): SNHLY, FYNNEI. The length of the CDR3 is 16 residues. Deletions cut 9 bases from V and 1 base from J, with 21 bases between. The CDR3 here is CASHRARGQPNTEAFF. In DNA, the CDR3 is TGTGCCAGTCACCGGGCGCGGGGGCAGCCGAACACTGAAGCTTTCTTT. The variable domain in full, with the rest retrieved from reference TRBV2 and TRBJ1-1, is EPEVTQTPSHQVTQMGQEVILRCVPISNHLYFYWYRQILGQKVEFLVSFYNNEISEKSEIFDDQFSVERPDGSNFTLKIRSTKLEDSAMYFCASHRARGQPNTEAFFGQGTRLTVV.

This chain links TRBV12-3 or TRBV12-4 with TRBJ1-2; the D is unclear. The CDR3 sequence is 13 residues long. The V end lost 5 bases, the J end lost 6 bases, and 13 bases lay between the germline ends. In DNA form, the CDR3 reads TGTGCCAGCAGTATAACGGGTTTAGATGGCTACACCTTC. Its translation: CASSITGLDGYTF.

The gene calls are TRBV7-2 and TRBJ2-1; 10 nucleotides agree with TRBD2. V was clipped by 5 bases and J by 0 bases; unmatched bases: 13. CDR1 is SGHTA and CDR2 is FQGNSA in the germline V gene. The CDR3 is made up of 19 amino acids. CDR3 sequence (DNA): TGTGCCAGCAGCCAAAGGGCTAGCGGGAGCGTTAGCTCCTACAATGAGCAGTTCTTC. Protein sequence: CASSQRASGSVSSYNEQFF.

This chain joins TRBV12-3 or TRBV12-4 and TRBJ2-7; D might be TRBD1 (6 bases). The CDR3 runs to 14 residues. Trimming removed 3 bases from V and 5 bases from J, with 14 bases in between. The CDR3 loop reads CASSFSAGANEQYF. CDR3 DNA sequence: TGTGCCAGCAGTTTCTCGGCAGGGGCGAACGAGCAGTACTTC.

The rearrangement uses TRBV11-2 and TRBJ1-6; possible D gene TRBD1, 5 bases. With 2 bases removed from V and 9 bases from J, the gap between germline ends came to 11 bases. The CDR3 length is 14 residues. The germline V gene has CDR1 SGHAT and CDR2 FQNNGV. The CDR3 region is CASSLSTDGSPLHF. The DNA for the CDR3 is TGTGCCAGCAGCTTATCGACAGATGGTTCACCCCTCCACTTT. The full variable domain, with the rest looked up from reference TRBV11-2 and TRBJ1-6, is EAGVAQSPRYKIIEKRQSVAFWCNPISGHATLYWYQQILGQGPKLLIQFQNNGVVDDSQLPKDRFSAERLKGVDSTLKIQPAKLEDSAVYLCASSLSTDGSPLHFGNGTRLTVT.

The gene calls are TRBV29-1 and TRBJ2-6, with D unclear. Trimming removed 3 bases at V and 3 bases at J, with 6 bases between. The CDR3 contains 13 residues. Looked up from germline, CDR1 is SQVTM and CDR2 is ANQGSEA. CDR3 protein: CSVDWFGANVLTF. The CDR3, as DNA: TGCAGCGTTGACTGGTTTGGGGCCAACGTCCTGACTTTC. The full variable domain, rest sourced from reference TRBV29-1 and TRBJ2-6, is SAVISQKPSRDICQRGTSLTIQCQVDSQVTMMFWYRQQPGQSLTLIATANQGSEATYESGFVIDKFPISRPNLTFSTLTVSNMSPEDSSIYLCSVDWFGANVLTFGAGSRLTVL.

The rearrangement links TRBV11-2 to TRBJ2-7, with D perhaps matching TRBD2 (6 bases). The CDR3 is made up of 14 amino acids. CDR1 and CDR2 from the germline V gene are SGHAT and FQNNGV. The ends were cut back, 3 bases at V and 0 bases at J, with 9 bases in the middle. CDR3 in amino acids: CASSFYGSSYEQYF. The CDR3 DNA follows: TGTGCCAGCAGCTTCTACGGGAGCTCCTACGAGCAGTACTTC.

This clonotype was counted ten times or more. The chain links TRBV10-3 to TRBJ1-1, with D perhaps matching TRBD1 (6 bases). Between the trimmed V and J ends, which lost 7 bases and 1 base, there was a span of 13 bases. Germline V CDR1 and CDR2: ENHRY, SYGVKD. The CDR3 has 14 amino acids. The CDR3 here is CAITNDRQNTEAFF. For the CDR3, the DNA is TGTGCCATCACTAACGACAGGCAGAACACTGAAGCTTTCTTT.

The chain uses TRBV5-5 and TRBJ1-1, with no clear D. V shed 0 bases and J shed 11 bases, with 8 bases lying between them. Germline V lookup: CDR1 SGHKS, CDR2 YYEKEE (reference sequence). This CDR3 contains 11 residues. The CDR3 loop is CASSLATSAFF. CDR3 sequence (DNA): TGTGCCAGCAGCTTGGCCACGTCGGCTTTCTTT.

There are a few counts of this clonotype. The gene calls are TRBV20-1 and TRBJ1-2, with 7 bases that match TRBD1. V trimming: 1 base; J trimming: 5 bases; junction bases outside the gene matches: 7. The V gene's germline CDR1 is DFQATT and CDR2 SNEGSKA (reference sequence). The CDR3 consists of 14 residues. The CDR3: CSARVTTGPYGYTF. In nucleotides, the CDR3 is TGCAGTGCTAGAGTAACGACAGGGCCTTATGGCTACACCTTC.

This clonotype was detected only a few times. The rearrangement uses TRBV29-1 and TRBJ2-7, with 7 bases fitting TRBD1. With 4 bases clipped from V and 5 bases from J, the junction kept 8 bases outside the gene matches. Germline V CDR1 and CDR2: SQVTM, ANQGSEA. The CDR3 is 13 amino acids. The CDR3 region is CSVAAGGFNEQYF. The CDR3 DNA reads as TGCAGCGTTGCCGCAGGGGGTTTCAACGAGCAGTACTTC.

This clonotype has more than one count but fewer than ten. The chain recombines TRBV5-1 with TRBJ2-5, with D maybe TRBD2 (5 bases). The CDR3 extends over 14 amino acids. The V end was cut by 0 bases, the J end by 3 bases, with 9 bases between. Germline loops: CDR1 SGHRS, CDR2 YFSETQ. The CDR3 DNA is TGCGCCAGCAGCTTGGAAGGACTTAAAGAGACCCAGTACTTC. Translation: CASSLEGLKETQYF.

Concerning this clonotype: A read error may be the cause here, since a much bigger clone is one base away. The chain carries TRBV20-1 and TRBJ2-3; D perhaps matches TRBD1 (7 bases). Germline loops: CDR1 DFQATT, CDR2 SNEGSKA (reference sequence). Between the trimmed V and J ends, which lost 2 bases and 8 bases, there was a span of 8 bases. The CDR3 is made up of 11 amino acids. The CDR3 DNA follows: TGCAGTGCTAGACAGGGGGGTACGCAGTATTTT. Its protein is CSARQGGTQYF.

This clonotype was seen a few times. This rearrangement joins TRBV21-1 to TRBJ2-7; TRBD2 is the table's D call, not checked against the DNA. TRBV21-1 is designated a pseudogene. This CDR3 has 14 amino acids. The CDR3 protein is CAFRGGPGKDEQYF. CDR3 coding DNA: TGTGCCTTCCGAGGTGGGCCCGGAAAAGACGAGCAGTACTTC.

Here the CDR3 DNA reads TGTGCCAGCAGCTCTGGGGTCGTCAGGGGAAATACGCAGTATTTT. This encodes CASSSGVVRGNTQYF. The chain combines TRBV7-2 with TRBJ2-3; perhaps TRBD1 as D (6 bases). The CDR3 has 15 residues. V lost 4 bases and J 7 bases, leaving 18 bases between the germline ends. Germline CDR1 reads SGHTA; CDR2 reads FQGNSA.

The V call is TRBV28, the J call TRBJ2-7; D remains ambiguous. The V and J ends lost 6 bases and 7 bases respectively, with 22 bases between them. The CDR3 sequence is 15 residues long. Germline CDR1 and CDR2: MDHEN and SYDVKM. The CDR3 reads CASRLGPSVGNEQYF. CDR3 bases: TGTGCCAGCAGGCTAGGACCGTCGGTGGGCAATGAGCAGTACTTC. Filled out from reference TRBV28 and TRBJ2-7, the complete variable domain reads DVKVTQSSRYLVKRTGEKVFLECVQDMDHENMFWYRQDPGLGLRLIYFSYDVKMKEKGDIPEGYSVSREKKERFSLILESASTNQTSMYLCASRLGPSVGNEQYFGPGTRLTVT.

This chain uses TRBV12-3 or TRBV12-4 with TRBJ2-3; D is undetermined. This CDR3 is 12 amino acids long. The V end lost 3 bases, the J end lost 9 bases, and 10 bases lay between the germline ends. CDR3 sequence reads: CASSLGSMTQYF. The CDR3 bases are TGTGCCAGCAGTTTGGGGTCAATGACGCAGTATTTT.

The chain employs TRBV27 and TRBJ2-5, with D hard to call. The V gene's germline CDR1 is MNHEY and CDR2 SMNVEV (reference sequence). With 7 bases removed from V and 1 base from J, the gap between germline ends came to 13 bases. The CDR3 consists of 14 residues. The CDR3 bases are TGTGCCAGCAAAAGAGTAGGTAGCCAAGAGACCCAGTACTTC. Translation gives CASKRVGSQETQYF.

This clonotype was picked up a small number of times. This chain links TRBV11-2 with TRBJ2-5; no firm D call. The CDR3 totals 13 residues. The germline V gene has CDR1 SGHAT and CDR2 FQNNGV. V lost 0 bases and J lost 5, with 7 bases in between. CDR3 loop: CASSLDAAETQYF. The CDR3 coding sequence is TGTGCCAGCAGCTTAGATGCGGCGGAGACCCAGTACTTC. The variable domain in full, completed from reference TRBV11-2 and TRBJ2-5, reads EAGVAQSPRYKIIEKRQSVAFWCNPISGHATLYWYQQILGQGPKLLIQFQNNGVVDDSQLPKDRFSAERLKGVDSTLKIQPAKLEDSAVYLCASSLDAAETQYFGPGTRLLVL.

The chain is built from TRBV9 and TRBJ2-7; D gene uncertain. Germline V gives CDR1 SGDLS, CDR2 YYNGEE. Trimming took 0 bases from V and 5 from J, leaving 15 bases between them. The length of the CDR3 is 15 residues. CDR3 in amino acids: CASSVGPVAANEQYF. The CDR3 bases are TGTGCCAGCAGCGTAGGTCCGGTCGCGGCCAACGAGCAGTACTTC.

The V and J genes are TRBV21-1 and TRBJ2-3; the table's D gene call, TRBD2, was not cross checked with the DNA. TRBV21-1 is labeled a pseudogene. The CDR3 has 21 residues. CDR3 DNA: TGTGCCAGCAAAACTCGCCCCACTAGATTGACTAGCGGGAGCTGCGCAGATACGCAGTATTTT. Residues: CASKTRPTRLTSGSCADTQYF.

The chain has TRBV6-7 and TRBJ2-1; D is perhaps TRBD1 or TRBD2 (5 bases each). TRBV6-7 falls under the ORF class, with uncertain function. This CDR3 is built from 15 residues. The germline V and J ends were trimmed by 7 bases and 6 bases, with 19 bases remaining between them. This CDR3 reads CASIGKQGRSNEQFF. The CDR3 DNA is TGTGCCAGCATCGGGAAGCAGGGCCGTAGCAATGAGCAGTTCTTC.

This chain connects TRBV12-3 or TRBV12-4 to TRBJ1-2; D ambiguous. V lost 4 bases, J lost 4 bases, and 10 bases lay in between. The CDR3 loop spans 13 amino acids. CDR3 nucleotides: TGTGCCAGCAGTTGGACCAAACTCTATGGCTACACCTTC. Its translation: CASSWTKLYGYTF.

The chain recombines TRBV5-6 with TRBJ2-7; weak D call: TRBD2 (5 bases). The CDR3 is 14 residues long. CDR1 and CDR2 from the germline V gene are SGHDT and YYEEEE. The ends were cut back, 1 base at V and 4 bases at J, with 12 bases in the middle. The CDR3 sequence is CASSLTLAPYEQYF. The CDR3 DNA sequence: TGTGCCAGCAGCTTGACCCTAGCTCCTTACGAGCAGTACTTC. Full variable domain (rest looked up from reference TRBV5-6 and TRBJ2-7): DAGVTQSPTHLIKTRGQQVTLRCSPKSGHDTVSWYQQALGQGPQFIFQYYEEEERQRGNFPDRFSGHQFPNYSSELNVNALLLGDSALYLCASSLTLAPYEQYFGPGTRLTVT.

The chain combines TRBV6-1 with TRBJ2-3; D is perhaps TRBD1 (6 bases). With 8 bases removed from V and 2 bases from J, the gap between germline ends came to 14 bases. This CDR3 spans 14 amino acids. Per the germline V gene, CDR1 is MNHNS and CDR2 is SASEGT. This CDR3 is CASSRDTLTDTQYF. CDR3 nucleotide sequence: TGTGCCAGCTCCCGGGACACTCTCACAGATACGCAGTATTTT.

The sample holds one count of this clonotype. The chain employs TRBV7-9 and TRBJ2-5, with D uncertain. The germline gives CDR1 SEHNR, CDR2 FQNEAQ (reference sequence). The V end was cut by 5 bases, the J end by 1 base, with 17 bases between. The CDR3 length is 16 residues. The CDR3 reads CASSPRRVTTQETQYF. CDR3 bases: TGTGCCAGCAGCCCGAGAAGAGTGACCACCCAAGAGACCCAGTACTTC.

The chain links TRBV5-6 to TRBJ2-7; 8 positions match TRBD2. The DNA matches TRBJ2-5 better at its end, which makes the J call doubtful. Germline CDR1 reads SGHDT; CDR2 reads YYEEEE. The CDR3 loop spans 14 amino acids. Here the CDR3 reads CASRTSGLGETQYF. The CDR3 region has the DNA TGTGCCAGCAGAACTAGCGGCCTAGGGGAGACCCAGTACTTC.